A single sample is the source of the 19 T cell receptor beta chains below, sequenced in a study of blood T cell repertoires in COVID-19. Method: immunoSEQ multiplex PCR; TCRdb's copy keeps in-frame clones and lacks some. The table records about 190,000 clones, less than 85% of them present only once. Material for sequencing was peripheral blood. These receptors were taken from a woman aged 50 to 60 with acute or convalescent COVID-19.

V usage is TRBV28 and J usage is TRBJ2-1; 9 nucleotides match TRBD1. From germline, CDR1 is MDHEN and CDR2 SYDVKM. Trimming cost V 6 bases and J 6 bases; bases outside gene matches: 6. The CDR3 runs to 14 residues. The CDR3 here is CASRNRGRPNEQFF. Written as DNA, the CDR3 is TGTGCCAGCAGGAACAGGGGGCGCCCCAATGAGCAGTTCTTC.

This chain connects TRBV11-2 to TRBJ1-4; TRBD1 is a possible D gene (5 bases). The V gene lost 3 bases and the J gene lost 4 bases, with 9 bases spanning the gap. This CDR3 is built from 14 residues. From germline, CDR1 is SGHAT and CDR2 FQNNGV. CDR3 in DNA: TGTGCCAGCAGCTTTCAGGGTTTTAATGAAAAACTGTTTTTT. Its protein product is CASSFQGFNEKLFF.

The chain couples TRBV5-4 to TRBJ1-2, with TRBD1 matching over 9 bases. The CDR3 has 12 residues. Trimming at V came to 4 bases and at J to 12 bases, leaving 7 bases not matched to a gene. Germline-derived CDR1 and CDR2 are SGHNT and YYREEE (reference sequence). This chain's CDR3 is CASSRPTGGNTF. The DNA of the CDR3 is TGTGCCAGCAGCAGACCGACAGGGGGGAACACCTTC.

The CDR3 sequence is CASSQGARSYEQYF. The DNA for the CDR3 is TGCGCCAGCAGCCAAGGCGCTCGGTCCTACGAGCAGTACTTC. This rearrangement joins TRBV4-3 to TRBJ2-7, with D hard to call. CDR1 LGHNA and CDR2 YSLEER come from the germline V gene. The CDR3 runs to 14 residues. V dropped 1 base and J dropped 1 base, with 8 bases sitting between them.

This clone was seen a single time. V gene TRBV28 combines with J gene TRBJ1-5; 9 bases line up with TRBD1. The ends lost 11 bases at V and 2 bases at J; junction bases unmatched: 4. This CDR3 comprises 13 residues. Germline CDR1 is MDHEN and CDR2 is SYDVKM. The CDR3 loop reads CAHWTGGNQPQHF. CDR3 nucleotides: TGTGCCCACTGGACAGGGGGCAATCAGCCCCAGCATTTT.

V is TRBV28 and J is TRBJ1-5, with D uncertain. CDR3 length: 15 amino acids. CDR1 and CDR2 (germline): MDHEN, SYDVKM. The germline V and J ends were trimmed by 5 bases and 6 bases, with 17 bases remaining between them. The CDR3 nucleotides read TGTGCCAGCAGTCCCTCTTTGAGGGAAGGTCAGCCCCAGCATTTT. Amino acid sequence: CASSPSLREGQPQHF.

The V gene is TRBV6-5, the J gene TRBJ2-1; TRBD1 matches 11 bases. Germline V CDR1 and CDR2: MNHEY, SVGAGI. The V segment lost 6 bases and the J segment 7 bases; nucleotides outside the gene matches: 8. The CDR3 is made up of 15 amino acids. CDR3 sequence: CASSRTGGDSNEQFF. CDR3 coding DNA: TGTGCCAGCAGCAGGACAGGGGGCGATTCAAATGAGCAGTTCTTC.

The rearrangement joins TRBV27 to TRBJ1-4; D is unclear. Germline values: CDR1 MNHEY, CDR2 SMNVEV (reference sequence). V was pared by 6 bases and J by 4 bases, with 12 bases between. The CDR3 has 14 amino acids. CDR3 region: CASRRWPGNEKLFF. The CDR3 DNA reads TGTGCCAGCAGGAGGTGGCCGGGTAATGAAAAACTGTTTTTT.

The CDR3 coding sequence is TGTGCCAGCAGCTTAAATTGGGTGGGAGAGGTCGAGCAGTACTTC. Protein sequence: CASSLNWVGEVEQYF. This sequence joins TRBV11-2 and TRBJ2-7; perhaps TRBD2 as D (5 bases). Trimming took off 2 bases at V and 6 bases at J, with 17 bases between the two ends. The CDR3 runs 15 residues. The germline CDR1 and CDR2 sequences are SGHAT and FQNNGV. Variable domain in full (rest from reference TRBV11-2 and TRBJ2-7): EAGVAQSPRYKIIEKRQSVAFWCNPISGHATLYWYQQILGQGPKLLIQFQNNGVVDDSQLPKDRFSAERLKGVDSTLKIQPAKLEDSAVYLCASSLNWVGEVEQYFGPGTRLTVT.

The chain recombines TRBV6-5 with TRBJ1-2, with 7 bases that match TRBD1. Per the germline V gene, CDR1 is MNHEY and CDR2 is SVGAGI. This CDR3 comprises 16 residues. Germline trimming cut 4 bases from V and 6 bases from J; bases unmatched to any gene: 14. CDR3 residues: CASSSGGQALRDGYTF. CDR3 nucleotide sequence: TGTGCCAGCAGTTCAGGGGGGCAGGCCCTAAGGGATGGCTACACCTTC.

This rearrangement joins TRBV19 to TRBJ1-1; tentatively, D is TRBD1 (6 bases). The CDR3 runs 12 residues. The V gene's germline CDR1 is LNHDA and CDR2 SQIVND (reference sequence). V was clipped by 5 bases and J by 6 bases, with 10 bases between them. The CDR3, as DNA: TGTGCCAGTAGTCCAGGACAGTCTGAAGCTTTCTTT. It yields the protein CASSPGQSEAFF.

This rearrangement joins TRBV19 to TRBJ2-5; TRBD1 matches at 10 bases. The CDR3 spans 13 residues. Germline lookup yields CDR1 LNHDA and CDR2 SQIVND (reference sequence). Trimming at V came to 9 bases and at J to 5 bases, leaving 6 bases not matched to a gene. The CDR3 DNA reads as TGTGCCAGCCCGGGACAGGGGAGGGAGACCCAGTACTTC. This sequence encodes CASPGQGRETQYF.

This chain joins TRBV30 and TRBJ2-2; 10 bases match TRBD1. In germline, CDR1 is GTSNPN, CDR2 SVGIG (reference sequence). This CDR3 is built from 14 residues. Unmatched junction bases numbered 3, after V lost 5 bases and J lost 3 bases. This chain's CDR3 is CAWDRGLDTGELFF. The CDR3 DNA reads TGTGCCTGGGACAGGGGGCTTGACACCGGGGAGCTGTTTTTT.

The gene calls are TRBV7-2 and TRBJ1-6; maybe TRBD1 (6 bases). The ends were cut back, 2 bases at V and 9 bases at J, with 17 bases in the middle. This CDR3 comprises 16 residues. Germline V lookup: CDR1 SGHTA, CDR2 FQGNSA. The CDR3 nucleotides read TGTGCCAGCAGCTTACAGGGGTCCAGGGTTGGTTCACCCCTCCACTTT. Residues: CASSLQGSRVGSPLHF.

A few counts support this clone. V is TRBV30 and J is TRBJ2-2, with 8 bases fitting TRBD1. Germline CDR1 and CDR2: GTSNPN and SVGIG (reference sequence). The V segment lost 2 bases and the J segment 4 bases; nucleotides outside the gene matches: 3. The CDR3 has 14 residues. The CDR3 loop is CAWSQGAITGELFF. As DNA, the CDR3 is TGTGCCTGGAGTCAGGGGGCAATCACCGGGGAGCTGTTTTTT. Full variable domain (outside the CDR3, taken from reference TRBV30 and TRBJ2-2): SQTIHQWPATLVQPVGSPLSLECTVEGTSNPNLYWYRQAAGRGLQLLFYSVGIGQISSEVPQNLSASRPQDRQFILSSKKLLLSDSGFYLCAWSQGAITGELFFGEGSRLTVL.

This clone was seen more than once but under ten times. V is TRBV19 and J is TRBJ1-5; D may be TRBD1 (5 bases). Germline V gene data show CDR1 as LNHDA and CDR2 as SQIVND (reference sequence). This CDR3 spans 16 amino acids. V was cut by 3 bases and J by 0 bases, with 12 bases left in between. DNA of the CDR3: TGTGCCAGTAGTATCGCCGGGGGATATAGCAATCAGCCCCAGCATTTT. Protein sequence: CASSIAGGYSNQPQHF.

J is TRBJ1-2 and V is TRBV2; 7 bases line up with TRBD1. This CDR3 comprises 14 residues. The germline gives CDR1 SNHLY, CDR2 FYNNEI. V gave up 6 bases and J gave up 3 bases; unmatched junction bases: 7. Here the CDR3 reads CASRGTESHYGYTF. The CDR3 bases are TGTGCCAGCAGGGGGACAGAGTCCCACTATGGCTACACCTTC.

The chain couples TRBV5-4 to TRBJ2-1; 12 bases match TRBD2. CDR3 length equals 14 residues. Germline-derived CDR1 and CDR2 are SGHNT and YYREEE (reference sequence). V gave up 3 bases and J gave up 9 bases; unmatched junction bases: 4. The CDR3 loop is CASSSTLAGGEQFF. The CDR3 nucleotides read TGTGCCAGCAGCTCAACACTAGCGGGGGGTGAGCAGTTCTTC.

This rearrangement joins TRBV5-1 to TRBJ2-7, with 7 nucleotides matching TRBD1. The CDR3 covers 14 residues. Germline trimming cut 5 bases from V and 3 bases from J; bases unmatched to any gene: 8. Germline V gene sequence: CDR1 SGHRS, CDR2 YFSETQ. Here the CDR3 reads CASSRDRADYEQYF. DNA for the CDR3: TGCGCCAGCAGTCGTGACAGGGCAGACTACGAGCAGTACTTC.